This T cell receptor (beta chain) comes out of a study of cytomegalovirus exposure and HLA in healthy donors. Study-wide findings and caveats: Later genetic work tied a missense DCLRE1C variant to beta-chain V and J trimming. The number of N-insertions in an Asian-associated ancestry cluster was reportedly below the roughly 660-donor mean in a later analysis. When presence/absence was analysed, sequencing depth was taken to be roughly uniform across donors. The study found most TCR sequences rare, yet found some public TCRs in many donors.

PCR amplification relied on 60 Vbeta primers (plus 13 Jbeta primers). The data were produced by immunoSEQ multiplex PCR, yet TCRdb's version contains in-frame clones alone and is incomplete. This table has 130,000 or so clones, approximately 74% appearing once. V lost 3 bases and J 3 bases, leaving 18 bases between the germline ends. The CDR3 length is 16 residues. The V gene's germline CDR1 is MNHEY and CDR2 SMNVEV (reference sequence). This clone was picked up a small number of times. Its antigen is not identified. The chain carries TRBV27 and TRBJ2-7; D possibly corresponds to TRBD1 (5 bases). The sequenced sample was PBMCs. The origin of this receptor is a middle-aged man in good health and CMV-seropositive. DNA for the CDR3: TGTGCCAGCAGTTTGAAACCCCAGGGTGAAGGCTACGAGCAGTACTTC. Translating gives CASSLKPQGEGYEQYF.